A single sample is the source of the 28 T cell receptor beta chains below, sequenced in a study of T-cell memory formation after mild COVID-19. Using its own MiXCR run on the 5' RACE reads, TCRdb lists one record per CDR3 protein. This sample has approximately 300,000 distinct CDR3 sequences; around a sixth occur once, and the top ten carry roughly 22%. The sample was PBMCs or a T cell subset sorted from them (not recorded which). The source is a man aged 18 to 29 who had mild COVID-19 (a few samples of this study predate the infection). Cell type and time point are not known.

V and J are TRBV4-2 and TRBJ2-4; 8 nucleotides align to TRBD2. Trimming removed 0 bases from V and 0 bases from J; junction bases left unmatched: 10. Germline V lookup: CDR1 LGHNA, CDR2 YNFKEQ. The CDR3 covers 19 residues. The CDR3 sequence: CASSQEGSGGALAKNIQYF. The CDR3 nucleotides read TGTGCCAGCAGCCAAGAGGGCAGCGGGGGTGCCTTAGCCAAAAACATTCAGTACTTC.

In its sample, this clonotype was seen a few times. The rearrangement uses TRBV20-1 and TRBJ2-1; D not resolved. CDR1 DFQATT and CDR2 SNEGSKA come from the germline V gene (reference sequence). V was pared by 1 base and J by 0 bases, with 10 bases between. This CDR3 has 15 residues. The CDR3 nucleotides are TGCAGTGCTAGAGGGGCCAGGTCCTCCTACAATGAGCAGTTCTTC. Translation gives CSARGARSSYNEQFF.

This clonotype came up a few times. This sequence joins TRBV6-1 and TRBJ2-2; 12 nucleotides line up with TRBD2. The CDR3 sequence is 18 residues long. With V trimmed by 5 bases and J by 3 bases, 10 bases remained unmatched. Germline CDR1 is MNHNS and CDR2 is SASEGT. CDR3 coding DNA: TGTGCCAGCAGTATGGGGCTAGCGGGGGGGGCAGACACCGGGGAGCTGTTTTTT. It translates to CASSMGLAGGADTGELFF.

The J gene is TRBJ2-7, the V gene TRBV29-1; the D gene is possibly TRBD1 (5 bases). V lost 7 bases and J lost 0, with 10 bases in between. In germline, CDR1 is SQVTM, CDR2 ANQGSEA. The CDR3 length is 12 residues. The CDR3 here is CSAVTASYEQYV. In DNA form, the CDR3 reads TGCAGCGCCGTGACAGCCTCCTACGAGCAGTACGTC.

The chain joins TRBV6-5 to TRBJ2-7; 9 nucleotides agree with TRBD2. CDR1 is MNHEY, CDR2 SVGAGI, per germline. The V gene end was trimmed by 5 bases and the J gene end by 3 bases; junction bases not matched to a gene: 8. This CDR3 has 15 residues. CDR3 coding DNA: TGTGCCAGCAGTCCCGGTAGCGGGGGACACTACGAGCAGTACGTC. This translates into CASSPGSGGHYEQYV.

The CDR3 bases are TGTGCCAGCAGCCACGGGTACAATGAGCAGTTCTTC. This codes for CASSHGYNEQFF. This chain links TRBV13 with TRBJ2-1; D call uncertain. V was shortened by 5 bases and J by 4 bases, with 6 bases between the two germline ends. Germline V lookup: CDR1 PRHDT, CDR2 FYEKMQ (reference sequence). This CDR3 has 12 residues. Supplemented by reference TRBV13 and TRBJ2-1, the full variable domain reads AAGVIQSPRHLIKEKRETATLKCYPIPRHDTVYWYQQGPGQDPQFLISFYEKMQSDKGSIPDRFSAQQFSDYHSELNMSSLELGDSALYFCASSHGYNEQFFGPGTRLTVL.

The rearrangement links TRBV5-1 to TRBJ2-7; 9 bases are shared with TRBD1. Unmatched junction bases numbered 6, after V lost 0 bases and J lost 2 bases. The germline gives CDR1 SGHRS, CDR2 YFSETQ. This CDR3 is 16 amino acids long. CDR3 DNA: TGCGCCAGCAGCTTGGCCGGGACAGGGATCCCCTACGAGCAGTACTTC. Translated, it gives CASSLAGTGIPYEQYF.

This clonotype was detected only a few times. A read error may produce the germline difference seen at one junction end. This sequence joins TRBV12-3 or TRBV12-4 and TRBJ2-3; TRBD1 matches at 9 bases. The CDR3 runs to 14 residues. The CDR3 DNA sequence: TGTGCTAGCAGCTTGGGACAGGGACTAGATACGCAGTATTTT. This encodes CASSLGQGLDTQYF.

This clonotype has only a few counts. This chain joins TRBV6-5 and TRBJ2-5; D is perhaps TRBD1 or TRBD2 (5 bases each). The V and J ends lost 6 bases and 4 bases respectively, with 18 bases between them. The CDR3 covers 15 residues. CDR1 MNHEY and CDR2 SVGAGI come from the germline V gene. The DNA of the CDR3 is TGTGCCAGCAGCCACGGGACCTTACAAACAGAGACCCAGTACTTC. Translation: CASSHGTLQTETQYF.

The table lists this clonotype with a few counts. The chain has TRBV5-1 and TRBJ2-7; maybe TRBD2 (6 bases). The CDR3 consists of 16 residues. V dropped 2 bases and J dropped 1 base, with 16 bases sitting between them. Germline values: CDR1 SGHRS, CDR2 YFSETQ. The CDR3 loop reads CASSLVRGTESYEQYF. The CDR3, as DNA: TGCGCCAGCAGCTTAGTTCGCGGGACTGAGTCCTACGAGCAGTACTTC.

This clonotype has more than one count but fewer than ten. This chain uses TRBV19 with TRBJ1-1, with D possibly TRBD1 on 6 matching bases. Germline V gene data show CDR1 as LNHDA and CDR2 as SQIVND (reference sequence). The CDR3 covers 16 residues. Trimming cost V 5 bases and J 0 bases, with 16 bases left between them. This CDR3 reads CASSSPGGTMNTEAFF. CDR3 nucleotides: TGTGCCAGTAGTTCTCCGGGGGGCACAATGAACACTGAAGCTTTCTTT. The full variable domain, completed using reference TRBV19 and TRBJ1-1, is DGGITQSPKYLFRKEGQNVTLSCEQNLNHDAMYWYRQDPGQGLRLIYYSQIVNDFQKGDIAEGYSVSREKKESFPLTVTSAQKNPTAFYLCASSSPGGTMNTEAFFGQGTRLTVV.

This clonotype was seen ten or more times. The chain has TRBV4-1 and TRBJ2-3, with D possibly being TRBD2 (7 bases). Germline assignment: CDR1 MGHRA and CDR2 YSYEKL. The CDR3 consists of 16 residues. Trimming removed 3 bases from V and 0 bases from J, with 13 bases in between. CDR3 residues: CASSQEGGPSTDTQYF. CDR3 nucleotides: TGCGCCAGCAGCCAGGAGGGGGGGCCCAGCACAGATACGCAGTATTTT.

This clonotype was recorded many times. The chain links TRBV4-3 to TRBJ2-3, with 8 bases aligning to TRBD2. CDR1 and CDR2 from the germline V gene are LGHNA and YSLEER. This CDR3 is 17 amino acids long. The V segment lost 0 bases and the J segment 5 bases; nucleotides outside the gene matches: 10. CDR3 residues: CASSQERQLAALDTQYF. CDR3 bases: TGCGCCAGCAGCCAAGAACGACAACTAGCGGCTTTAGATACGCAGTATTTT.

This rearrangement joins TRBV12-3 or TRBV12-4 to TRBJ1-2; a weak D match, TRBD1 (5 bases). The V end was cut by 5 bases, the J end by 8 bases, with 9 bases between. This CDR3 is built from 11 residues. The CDR3 bases are TGTGCCAGCAGTGGGGGTGGGGGCTACACCTTC. It codes for CASSGGGGYTF.

This clonotype appeared many times. The chain combines TRBV5-1 with TRBJ1-6; 11 positions match TRBD1. Looked up from germline, CDR1 is SGHRS and CDR2 is YFSETQ. The CDR3 extends over 15 amino acids. With 3 bases clipped from V and 9 bases from J, the junction kept 5 bases outside the gene matches. CDR3 protein: CASSWTGGLSSPLHF. Written as DNA, the CDR3 is TGCGCCAGCAGCTGGACAGGGGGCCTTAGTTCACCCCTCCACTTT.

The V gene is TRBV11-2, the J gene TRBJ1-4; tentative D call: TRBD1 (6 bases). The germline gives CDR1 SGHAT, CDR2 FQNNGV. The V gene lost 2 bases and the J gene lost 6 bases, with 13 bases spanning the gap. This CDR3 is 15 amino acids long. This CDR3 reads CASSLTLGAYEKLFF. The CDR3 DNA reads TGTGCCAGCAGCTTAACACTGGGGGCGTATGAAAAACTGTTTTTT. Full variable domain (rest looked up from reference TRBV11-2 and TRBJ1-4): EAGVAQSPRYKIIEKRQSVAFWCNPISGHATLYWYQQILGQGPKLLIQFQNNGVVDDSQLPKDRFSAERLKGVDSTLKIQPAKLEDSAVYLCASSLTLGAYEKLFFGSGTQLSVL.

The chain joins TRBV6-4 to TRBJ2-1; weak D call: TRBD2 (6 bases). Per germline, CDR1 MRHNA and CDR2 SNTAGT. The CDR3 runs to 16 residues. V lost 0 bases, J lost 4 bases, and 13 bases lay in between. The CDR3 nucleotides read TGTGCCAGCAGTGACTCTTACGCGGGGAGGTACAATGAGCAGTTCTTC. It encodes CASSDSYAGRYNEQFF.

This clonotype was observed a few times. This rearrangement joins TRBV20-1 to TRBJ1-1, with D unresolved. CDR1 is DFQATT, CDR2 SNEGSKA, per germline (reference sequence). The CDR3 loop spans 12 amino acids. V was pared by 5 bases and J by 4 bases, with 11 bases between. The CDR3 reads CSASREVTEAFF. As DNA, the CDR3 is TGCAGTGCTTCGAGGGAGGTCACTGAAGCTTTCTTT.

This clonotype was found a few times. J is TRBJ2-7 and V is TRBV11-2; 11 bases match TRBD1. Germline CDR1 is SGHAT and CDR2 is FQNNGV. After removal of 5 bases from V and 6 bases from J, the junction contained 9 bases not matched to a gene. The CDR3 covers 15 residues. The CDR3 DNA follows: TGTGCCAGCAGCCACAACCCGGGACAGGGGGTCGAGCAGTACTTC. Translation gives CASSHNPGQGVEQYF. The whole variable domain, filled in from reference TRBV11-2 and TRBJ2-7, reads EAGVAQSPRYKIIEKRQSVAFWCNPISGHATLYWYQQILGQGPKLLIQFQNNGVVDDSQLPKDRFSAERLKGVDSTLKIQPAKLEDSAVYLCASSHNPGQGVEQYFGPGTRLTVT.

This chain connects TRBV7-9 to TRBJ2-1; TRBD2 matches at 13 bases. The CDR3 has 14 amino acids. Per germline, CDR1 SEHNR and CDR2 FQNEAQ (reference sequence). Trimming removed 4 bases from V and 15 bases from J; junction bases left unmatched: 9. CDR3 region: CASSSGTSGVLLFF. The CDR3 nucleotides are TGTGCCAGCAGCTCCGGGACTAGCGGGGTACTTCTGTTCTTC.

This clonotype occurred a few times. In DNA form, the CDR3 reads TGTGCCAGCAGTTACTTGCGGGACAGGGGGCGGGTAGATAACTATGGCTACACCTTC. Protein: CASSYLRDRGRVDNYGYTF. The V and J genes are TRBV6-6 and TRBJ1-2; TRBD1 agrees at 12 bases. The CDR3 has 19 residues. CDR1 and CDR2 (germline): MNHNY, SVGAGI (reference sequence). J gave up 1 base and V 1 base, and 10 bases lay outside the gene matches.

This clonotype was observed a few times. J is TRBJ2-5 and V is TRBV12-3 or TRBV12-4; D gene unclear. Trimming cost V 0 bases and J 4 bases, with 3 bases left between them. This CDR3 spans 12 amino acids. The CDR3: CASSLAVETQYF. The CDR3 DNA follows: TGTGCCAGCAGTTTAGCGGTAGAGACCCAGTACTTC.

This clonotype was seen many times. This rearrangement joins TRBV5-1 to TRBJ1-1; maybe TRBD1 (5 bases). The V gene's germline CDR1 is SGHRS and CDR2 YFSETQ. Trimming removed 0 bases at V and 4 bases at J, with 10 bases between. CDR3 length: 14 residues. The CDR3 bases are TGCGCCAGCAGCTTGGCGGGGGTGAGCACTGAAGCTTTCTTT. Translated: CASSLAGVSTEAFF.

V usage is TRBV7-2 and J usage is TRBJ2-3; 7 nucleotides agree with TRBD1. V dropped 5 bases and J dropped 8; count of bases not matched to a gene: 4. The CDR3 consists of 12 residues. The V gene's germline CDR1 is SGHTA and CDR2 FQGNSA. The CDR3 DNA is TGTGCCAGCAGCCTCTCAGGGGGTACGCAGTATTTT. Residues: CASSLSGGTQYF.

This clonotype was counted only a few times. The J gene is TRBJ2-3, the V gene TRBV10-2; 9 positions match TRBD2. CDR3 length: 15 residues. Germline lookup yields CDR1 WSHSY and CDR2 SAAADI. The V and J ends lost 3 bases and 6 bases, in that order; junction bases with no gene match: 7. CDR3 DNA sequence: TGCGCCAGCAGTGACGCGGGGGGGCTCCGGGATACGCAGTATTTT. Translated, it gives CASSDAGGLRDTQYF.

The chain recombines TRBV12-3 or TRBV12-4 with TRBJ2-7; D perhaps matches TRBD1 (6 bases). Between the trimmed V and J ends, which lost 6 bases and 3 bases, there was a span of 12 bases. The CDR3 spans 13 residues. The CDR3 region is CASSTGTNYEQYF. The CDR3 DNA follows: TGTGCCAGCAGCACCGGGACAAACTACGAGCAGTACTTC.

V and J are TRBV6-1 and TRBJ2-3; D is unresolved. Germline values: CDR1 MNHNS, CDR2 SASEGT. V was shortened by 4 bases and J by 7 bases, with 15 bases between the two germline ends. CDR3 length: 14 residues. The CDR3 is CASSGGLGVNTQYF. DNA for the CDR3: TGTGCCAGCAGTGGTGGGCTGGGTGTGAATACGCAGTATTTT.

This chain joins TRBV6-1 and TRBJ2-3; 15 bases are a match to TRBD2. V lost 6 bases and J lost 2; bases outside the gene matches: 6. The CDR3 has 17 amino acids. Germline V gene lookup returns CDR1 MNHNS and CDR2 SASEGT. CDR3 nucleotide sequence: TGTGCCAGCAGAATAGGACTAGCGGGGGGGCTCACAGATACGCAGTATTTT. Protein sequence: CASRIGLAGGLTDTQYF.